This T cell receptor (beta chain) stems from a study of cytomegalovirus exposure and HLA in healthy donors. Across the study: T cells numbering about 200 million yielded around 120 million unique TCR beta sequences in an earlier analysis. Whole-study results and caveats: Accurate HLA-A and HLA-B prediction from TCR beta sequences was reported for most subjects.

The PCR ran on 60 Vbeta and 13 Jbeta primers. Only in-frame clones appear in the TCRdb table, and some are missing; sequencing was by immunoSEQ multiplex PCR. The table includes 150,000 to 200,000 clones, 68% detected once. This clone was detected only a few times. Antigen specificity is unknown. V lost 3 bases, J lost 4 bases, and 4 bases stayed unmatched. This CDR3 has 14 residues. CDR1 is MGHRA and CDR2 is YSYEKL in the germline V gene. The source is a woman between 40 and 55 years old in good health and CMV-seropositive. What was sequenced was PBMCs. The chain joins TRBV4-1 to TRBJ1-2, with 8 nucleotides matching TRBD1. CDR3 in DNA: TGCGCCAGCAGCCATGAAGGGACAGGCTATGGCTACACCTTC. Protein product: CASSHEGTGYGYTF.